This is a list of T cell receptor beta chains from one sample in a study of shared clonotypes between healthy human individuals. Data came from immunoSEQ multiplex PCR; TCRdb stores just in-frame clones and leaves some out. The data contain over 850,000 clones, around 78% of them singletons. The sequencing input was memory CD4+ T cells from PBMCs. All receptors derive from a man younger than 30 in good health. Some clones in this sample may be carry-over from other donors' samples. The CDR3 runs from the conserved cysteine through the conserved F or W. D genes are given only for firm matches.

>TRBV7-2|TRBJ1-3|-
CASSLGRQAPSTIYF
TGTGCCAGCAGCTTAGGTCGACAGGCTCCCTCCACCATATATTTT
>TRBV18|TRBJ2-3|-
CASSPRGAGPTDTQYF
TGTGCCAGCTCACCACGTGGGGCAGGGCCCACAGATACGCAGTATTTT
>TRBV11-2|TRBJ2-1|TRBD1
CASSSRGMEFF
TGTGCCAGCAGCTCCAGGGGGATGGAGTTCTTC
>TRBV2|TRBJ2-2|TRBD1
CASSARQGGTGELFF
TGTGCCAGCAGCGCTCGACAGGGTGGGACCGGGGAGCTGTTTTTT
>TRBV27|TRBJ1-2|TRBD1
CASSFTWTGAAGYTF
TGTGCCAGCAGTTTTACCTGGACAGGGGCTGCTGGCTACACCTTC
>TRBV6-1|TRBJ2-3|TRBD1
CASSDTGGGTDTQYF
TGTGCCAGCAGTGACACAGGGGGCGGAACAGATACGCAGTATTTT
>TRBV12-1|TRBJ2-3|-
CASSLPGETDTQYF
TGTGCCAGCAGCTTGCCTGGAGAGACAGATACGCAGTATTTT
>TRBV15|TRBJ2-1|-
CATSRSRSAYNEQFF
TGTGCCACCAGCAGGAGCCGGTCCGCATACAATGAGCAGTTCTTC
>TRBV4-2|TRBJ2-2|-
CASSQERLVSGELFF
TGTGCCAGCAGCCAAGAACGACTAGTCTCCGGGGAGCTGTTTTTT
>TRBV28|TRBJ2-4|TRBD1
CASSSQGAGKNIQYF
TGTGCCAGCAGTTCCCAGGGGGCCGGCAAAAACATTCAGTACTTC
>TRBV5-4|TRBJ1-2|-
CASSQEDRPLYGYTF
TGTGCCAGCAGCCAAGAGGACAGACCCCTCTATGGCTACACCTTC
>TRBV5-4|TRBJ1-1|-
CASSAASGTHTEAFF
TGTGCCAGCAGCGCCGCTTCGGGGACCCACACTGAAGCTTTCTTT
>TRBV23-1|TRBJ1-2|-
CASKHSADHGYTF
TGCGCCAGCAAACACAGCGCCGACCATGGCTACACCTTC
>TRBV29-1|TRBJ2-5|TRBD2
CSVGASGIETQYF
TGCAGCGTTGGGGCTAGCGGGATTGAGACCCAGTACTTC
>TRBV30|TRBJ1-2|-
CAWSETPLPGYTF
TGTGCCTGGAGCGAGACCCCGCTTCCTGGCTACACCTTC
>TRBV27|TRBJ1-1|-
CASSFWDGARAFF
TGTGCCAGCAGTTTCTGGGACGGAGCTAGAGCTTTCTTT
>TRBV5-6|TRBJ1-2|-
CASSLSGVGYTF
TGTGCCAGCAGCTTATCGGGGGTCGGCTACACCTTC
>TRBV29-1|TRBJ2-5|-
CSVVDRREGKTQYF
TGCAGCGTAGTAGACAGGAGAGAAGGAAAGACCCAGTACTTC
>TRBV7-9|TRBJ2-7|TRBD1
CASSAPGQGSYEQYF
TGTGCCAGCAGCGCACCGGGACAGGGCTCCTACGAGCAGTACTTC
>TRBV9|TRBJ2-7|TRBD2
CASSVAPLTSGRAYEQYF
TGTGCCAGCAGCGTAGCCCCCCTTACTAGCGGGAGGGCCTACGAGCAGTACTTC
>TRBV5-1|TRBJ2-4|-
CASSTTGAKNIQYF
TGCGCCAGCAGCACAACCGGGGCGAAAAACATTCAGTACTTC
>TRBV10-3|TRBJ2-1|TRBD1
CAIRDGQGTYNEQFF
TGTGCCATCAGGGACGGACAGGGGACGTACAATGAGCAGTTCTTC
>TRBV5-1|TRBJ2-7|-
CASSLGGAGAYEQYF
TGCGCCAGCAGCTTGGGAGGGGCAGGGGCCTACGAGCAGTACTTC
>TRBV5-1|TRBJ2-2|TRBD2
CASSLDPRGVSGELFF
TGCGCCAGCAGCTTGGACCCCCGGGGGGTGTCCGGGGAGCTGTTTTTT
>TRBV6-1|TRBJ2-7|-
CASSETGTPLNEQYF
TGTGCCAGCAGTGAGACCGGGACGCCCCTGAACGAGCAGTACTTC